This T cell receptor beta chain was captured by sequencing in a study of cytomegalovirus exposure and HLA in healthy donors. Study details: Approximately 190 million T cells yielded more than 95 million unique TCR beta sequences, as an earlier analysis found. Study conclusions and caveats: In vitro experiments confirmed that three CMV-associated chains were specific for CMV antigens. Cytomegalovirus association was listed for 164 TCR beta chains.

Germline V gene sequence: CDR1 SEHNR, CDR2 FQNEAQ (reference sequence). The CDR3 extends over 15 amino acids. With respect to this clone: The antigen remains undetermined. One end of the junction is discordant with germline, which a read error may explain.

The PCR was carried out with 60 Vbeta primers and 13 Jbeta primers. Method: immunoSEQ multiplex PCR; TCRdb's copy keeps in-frame clones and lacks some. The sample includes 200,000 to 250,000 clones, 60% to 85% of them seen just once. The V gene is TRBV7-9, the J gene TRBJ1-5, with a possible D match to TRBD1 (5 bases). The material sequenced was PBMCs. This clonotype was obtained from a man aged 35 to 55 in good health and CMV-seronegative. The CDR3 here is CSSSLVGEGNQPQHF. CDR3 bases: TGTTCCAGCAGCTTAGTAGGGGAGGGCAATCAGCCCCAGCATTTT.